Listed below are T cell receptor beta chains from one sample, sequenced in a study of metastatic and nonmetastatic thyroid tumors. MiXCR reprocessed the PCR reads for TCRdb. Of some 40,000 clones detected, about 16% appear once; the ten largest clones hold 3.5% to 4%. The sample comprised blood. The receptors here all came from a female donor with papillary thyroid cancer or a benign thyroid nodule (not recorded which). Some clones in this sample may be carry-over from other donors' samples. The CDR3 runs from the conserved cysteine through the conserved F or W. A D gene is named only where the DNA matches it firmly. Rows give clone size only sometimes, using once, few, many, or a class for an expanded clone.

CASSWSLGFDTEAFF,TGCGCCAGCAGCTGGTCATTAGGGTTCGACACTGAAGCTTTCTTT,TRBV5-1,TRBJ1-1,-,-
CASSLGLAGGEQFF,TGTGCCAGCAGTTTAGGGCTAGCGGGAGGTGAGCAGTTCTTC,TRBV28,TRBJ2-1,TRBD2,many
CASQTSGRGGELFF,TGTGCCAGCCAAACTAGCGGGAGAGGCGGGGAGCTGTTTTTT,TRBV2,TRBJ2-2,TRBD2,many
CASSSLTGYEHYF,TGTGCCAGCAGTTCCCTGACAGGCTACGAGCATTACTTC,TRBV6-9,TRBJ2-7,-,-
CAPIPEGQPENVYEQYF,TGTGCCCCCATCCCAGAGGGTCAGCCCGAAAACGTCTACGAGCAGTACTTC,TRBV30,TRBJ2-7,-,-
CASSPGASLFNEQFF,TGTGCCAGCAGCCCAGGGGCTAGTCTCTTCAATGAGCAGTTCTTC,TRBV9,TRBJ2-1,-,many
CAWAGQGNSPLHF,TGTGCCTGGGCCGGGCAGGGGAATTCACCCCTCCACTTT,TRBV30,TRBJ1-6,-,-
CAITRDRDQETQYF,TGTGCCATCACTCGGGACAGGGACCAAGAGACCCAGTACTTC,TRBV28,TRBJ2-5,TRBD1,many
CASSESATSGTYNEQFF,TGTGCCAGCAGTGAATCGGCGACTAGCGGGACCTACAATGAGCAGTTCTTC,TRBV25-1,TRBJ2-1,TRBD2,many
CASSRNRANTDTQYF,TGTGCCAGCAGCCGAAACAGGGCTAACACAGATACGCAGTATTTT,TRBV7-6,TRBJ2-3,-,many
CASSLEHTQETQYF,TGTGCCAGCAGCTTGGAACATACTCAAGAGACCCAGTACTTC,TRBV5-5,TRBJ2-5,-,many
CASSVRNVHEQYF,TGCGCCAGCAGTGTCCGGAACGTGCACGAGCAGTACTTC,TRBV6-9,TRBJ2-7,-,-
CSAIWVDSGDQPQHF,TGCAGTGCTATCTGGGTTGATAGCGGCGATCAGCCCCAGCATTTT,TRBV20-1,TRBJ1-5,-,many
CASHPRGQGDYNEQFF,TGTGCCAGTCACCCACGTGGACAGGGGGATTACAATGAGCAGTTCTTC,TRBV11-1,TRBJ2-1,TRBD1,-
CASILVGGGNTGELFF,TGTGCCAGTATCCTCGTGGGAGGGGGAAACACCGGGGAGCTGTTTTTT,TRBV7-3,TRBJ2-2,-,-
CASIPQGVTGGSYNEQFF,TGTGCCAGCATCCCTCAGGGTGTGACGGGAGGGTCCTACAATGAGCAGTTCTTC,TRBV11-2,TRBJ2-1,TRBD2,-
CASSGQGYTEAFF,TGTGCCAGCAGTGGGCAGGGGTACACTGAAGCTTTCTTT,TRBV2,TRBJ1-1,-,many
CSAPPGLLNNEQFF,TGCAGTGCCCCTCCGGGACTACTTAACAATGAGCAGTTCTTC,TRBV20-1,TRBJ2-1,TRBD2,many
CASSTEGQHNEQFF,TGTGCCAGTAGTACCGAGGGGCAGCACAATGAGCAGTTCTTC,TRBV19,TRBJ2-1,-,many
CASSLGRTYYQYF,TGTGCCAGCAGTTTAGGACGGACCTACTATCAGTACTTC,TRBV27,TRBJ2-7,-,-
CASSQDRSGGGDEQFF,TGTGCCAGCAGCCAAGATAGAAGCGGGGGAGGGGATGAGCAGTTCTTC,TRBV4-2,TRBJ2-1,TRBD2,many
CASSNRDRGVFETQYF,TGTGCCAGCAGCAACCGGGACAGGGGTGTTTTCGAGACCCAGTACTTC,TRBV7-9,TRBJ2-5,TRBD1,-
CASSITVSSYEQYF,TGTGCCAGTAGTATTACCGTCTCCTCCTACGAGCAGTACTTC,TRBV19,TRBJ2-7,-,medium-sized
CASSGRDTYNEQFF,TGTGCCAGCAGCGGCCGTGATACCTACAATGAGCAGTTCTTC,TRBV9,TRBJ2-1,-,-
CASSLYNTFSYNEQFF,TGTGCCAGCAGTTTATACAACACATTCTCCTACAATGAGCAGTTCTTC,TRBV27,TRBJ2-1,-,-
CSARDGGTGTPQPQHF,TGCAGTGCTAGAGATGGGGGGACAGGGACCCCTCAGCCCCAGCATTTT,TRBV20-1,TRBJ1-5,TRBD1,many
CASSAGLDTGELFF,TGTGCCAGTAGTGCCGGGTTGGACACCGGGGAGCTGTTTTTT,TRBV19,TRBJ2-2,-,many
CASSPGGETQYF,TGTGCCAGCAGTCCAGGGGGCGAGACCCAGTACTTC,TRBV6-1,TRBJ2-5,TRBD1,many
CSAIALNTGELFF,TGCAGTGCTATCGCCCTAAACACCGGGGAGCTGTTTTTT,TRBV20-1,TRBJ2-2,-,-
CASSNYEQYF,TGTGCCAGCAGTAACTACGAGCAGTACTTC,TRBV6-6,TRBJ2-7,-,medium-sized
CASSFIGYQETQYF,TGTGCCAGCAGTTTCATCGGCTACCAAGAGACCCAGTACTTC,TRBV27,TRBJ2-5,-,many
CASSLDRLAGSDTQYF,TGTGCCAGCAGCTTAGATCGGCTAGCGGGGTCAGATACGCAGTATTTT,TRBV11-2,TRBJ2-3,TRBD2,many
CASRNWPPRDSGSYEQYF,TGTGCCAGCAGGAATTGGCCCCCCCGGGACTCAGGCTCCTACGAGCAGTACTTC,TRBV6-1,TRBJ2-7,-,many
CASSVGTVNTGELFF,TGTGCCAGCAGTGTTGGGACAGTGAACACCGGGGAGCTGTTTTTT,TRBV6-4,TRBJ2-2,TRBD1,many
CASSPDGKEEKLFF,TGTGCCAGCAGCCCCGATGGGAAGGAGGAAAAACTGTTTTTT,TRBV4-2,TRBJ1-4,-,-
CSTLRRDTKDGYTF,TGCAGCACCCTCCGCCGGGACACAAAAGATGGCTACACCTTC,TRBV29-1,TRBJ1-2,-,few
CASSHAYEQYF,TGTGCCAGCAGCCATGCCTACGAGCAGTACTTC,TRBV12-3/TRBV12-4,TRBJ2-7,-,medium-sized
CASSLRTSGSTSTDTQYF,TGTGCCAGCAGCCTCCGGACTAGCGGGAGCACTAGCACAGATACGCAGTATTTT,TRBV6-5,TRBJ2-3,TRBD2,many
CASSLSLTVQYF,TGTGCCAGCAGCCTTTCGCTAACCGTTCAGTACTTC,TRBV5-6,TRBJ2-4,-,-
CASSPGGPSRYDF,TGTGCCAGCAGCCCCGGAGGCCCCAGTAGGTACGACTTC,TRBV3-1,TRBJ1-2,-,-